Listed here is a single TCR beta chain. Its antigen is not identified. The sample is drawn from a study of cytomegalovirus exposure and HLA in healthy donors. Findings and limits, study-wide: Presence/absence analysis assumed near-uniform sequencing depth across donors. CMV serostatus was the only immune exposure information that was available. Whilst most TCR sequences proved rare, a subset of public TCRs occurred across many donors.

The V end was cut by 4 bases, the J end by 5 bases, with 10 bases between. Germline lookup yields CDR1 SGHRS and CDR2 YFSETQ. This CDR3 comprises 14 residues. PCR primers comprised 60 Vbeta and 13 Jbeta primers. In the original workflow: Unique TCR beta chains totaled about 78 million in a later count, with about 11 million of them shared. Generated by immunoSEQ multiplex PCR, the TCRdb table keeps only in-frame clones and is missing some. Clonal size and the V and J genes are those of that table, whereas D and trimming came from the DNA. The sample contains about 160,000 clones, 82% of which appear only once.

The sequence was obtained from a male donor in good health and CMV-seropositive. Sequencing was performed on PBMCs. The chain has TRBV5-1 and TRBJ1-6, with a weak D call TRBD1 (6 bases). CDR3 bases: TGCGCCAGCAGCCGACCAGGGGATAATTCACCCCTCCACTTT. This translates into CASSRPGDNSPLHF.